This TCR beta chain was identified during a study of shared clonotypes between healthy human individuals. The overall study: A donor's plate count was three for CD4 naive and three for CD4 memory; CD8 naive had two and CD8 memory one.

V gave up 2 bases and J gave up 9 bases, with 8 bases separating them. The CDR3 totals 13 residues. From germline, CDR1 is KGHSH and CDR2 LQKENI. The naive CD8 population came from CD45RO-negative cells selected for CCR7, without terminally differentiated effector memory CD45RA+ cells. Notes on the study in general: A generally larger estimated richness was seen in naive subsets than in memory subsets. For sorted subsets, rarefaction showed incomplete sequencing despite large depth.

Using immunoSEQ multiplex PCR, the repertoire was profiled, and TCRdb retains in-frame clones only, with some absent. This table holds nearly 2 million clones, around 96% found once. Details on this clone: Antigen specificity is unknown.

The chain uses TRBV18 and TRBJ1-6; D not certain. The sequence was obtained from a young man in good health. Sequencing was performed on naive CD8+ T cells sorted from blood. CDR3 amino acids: CASSPEGISPLHF. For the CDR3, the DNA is TGTGCCAGCTCACCAGAGGGCATTTCACCCCTCCACTTT.